A selection of T cell receptor beta chains follows, all from one sample in a study of T cells after yellow fever vaccination. One entry per CDR3 protein, called by TCRdb with MiXCR from the 5' RACE reads. The sample includes 60,000 or so distinct CDR3 sequences, more than 5.5% of them seen just once. Specimen: CD8+ T cells sorted from PBMCs, collected on the day of the first yellow fever vaccination. These receptors were taken from a man aged 18 to 30 who received the YFV17D yellow fever vaccine. Each CDR3 is given with its conserved first and last residue. The D gene is left open where the match is weak. Clone size is stated in some rows and not others, as once, few, many or a class when expanded.

DNA: TGCGCCAGCAGCCTGGGTCGGACGTTTGGAAACACCATATATTTT
CDR3: CASSLGRTFGNTIYF
J: TRBJ1-3
V: TRBV5-1
D: .
size: .

DNA: TGTGCCAGCAGTTTAAGTCTTAACTATGGCTACACCTTC
CDR3: CASSLSLNYGYTF
J: TRBJ1-2
V: TRBV12-3/TRBV12-4
D: .
size: .

DNA: TGTGCCAGCACTTCAGGGACTGAAGCTTTCTTT
CDR3: CASTSGTEAFF
J: TRBJ1-1
V: TRBV6-5
D: .
size: once

DNA: TGCGCCAGCAGCCAAGTAGACAGCAACAATGAGCAGTTCTTC
CDR3: CASSQVDSNNEQFF
J: TRBJ2-1
V: TRBV4-1
D: .
size: many

DNA: TGTGCCAGCAGTTTATCGGTGGGGAGTTCCTACGAGCAGTACTTC
CDR3: CASSLSVGSSYEQYF
J: TRBJ2-7
V: TRBV27
D: .
size: .

DNA: TGTGCCAGCAGTTACAGGGTAGGGAACACTGAAGCTTTCTTT
CDR3: CASSYRVGNTEAFF
J: TRBJ1-1
V: TRBV6-5
D: .
size: many

DNA: TGTGCCAGCAGCCTCAGGGGGCAGACCCAGTACTTC
CDR3: CASSLRGQTQYF
J: TRBJ2-5
V: TRBV7-2
D: TRBD1
size: few

DNA: TGTGCCAGCAGTTTAAGGAGCGCAGATACGCAGTATTTT
CDR3: CASSLRSADTQYF
J: TRBJ2-3
V: TRBV12-3/TRBV12-4
D: .
size: few

DNA: TGTGCCAGCAGTTTAGAAGGCGGGGAGGGTGATACGCAGTATTTT
CDR3: CASSLEGGEGDTQYF
J: TRBJ2-3
V: TRBV12-3/TRBV12-4
D: TRBD2
size: many

DNA: TGTGCCAGCAGCTCGCCCCCCGGGGTGGTGGAGACCCAGTACTTC
CDR3: CASSSPPGVVETQYF
J: TRBJ2-5
V: TRBV7-9
D: .
size: .

DNA: TGTGCCAGCAGCCTACGTGGGGGGGCCGCAGGAAACACCATATATTTT
CDR3: CASSLRGGAAGNTIYF
J: TRBJ1-3
V: TRBV9
D: .
size: .

DNA: TGTGCCAGTAGTATCCAGGGGCTCGTGAACACTGAAGCTTTCTTT
CDR3: CASSIQGLVNTEAFF
J: TRBJ1-1
V: TRBV19
D: .
size: .

DNA: TGCGCCAGCAGCCCCGGGGACCCCACTGCGAACACTGAAGCTTTCTTT
CDR3: CASSPGDPTANTEAFF
J: TRBJ1-1
V: TRBV4-3
D: .
size: .

DNA: TGCGCCAGCAGCCGTAATGGGGCAGGGCAGCGAATCGGGGAGACCCAGTACTTC
CDR3: CASSRNGAGQRIGETQYF
J: TRBJ2-5
V: TRBV4-1
D: .
size: many

DNA: TGTGCCAGCAGCTTAGAAGCGGGGGGCACAGATACGCAGTATTTT
CDR3: CASSLEAGGTDTQYF
J: TRBJ2-3
V: TRBV7-6
D: TRBD2
size: many

DNA: TGCGCCAGCAGCTCCCCGGACAGGGGTCTGCTCTCTGGGGCCAACGTCCTGACTTTC
CDR3: CASSSPDRGLLSGANVLTF
J: TRBJ2-6
V: TRBV5-1
D: TRBD1
size: many

DNA: TGTGCCAGCAGCCCCGGGACTAGCGGGCAAGAGACCCAGTACTTC
CDR3: CASSPGTSGQETQYF
J: TRBJ2-5
V: TRBV7-9
D: TRBD2
size: many

DNA: TGCGCCAGCAACTTTGGGTGGGGGACAATGGAGCAGTTCTTC
CDR3: CASNFGWGTMEQFF
J: TRBJ2-1
V: TRBV5-1
D: .
size: many

DNA: TGTGCCAGCAGCTTAGTAACTAGCGGGTACAATGAGCAGTTCTTC
CDR3: CASSLVTSGYNEQFF
J: TRBJ2-1
V: TRBV11-3
D: TRBD2
size: many

DNA: TGTGCCAGCAGCTTCACGTCTTACCACGAGCAGTACTTC
CDR3: CASSFTSYHEQYF
J: TRBJ2-7
V: TRBV7-9
D: .
size: few

DNA: TGCAGTGCTAGAGGTTTTGGGACAGGGATCACAGATACGCAGTATTTT
CDR3: CSARGFGTGITDTQYF
J: TRBJ2-3
V: TRBV20-1
D: TRBD1
size: .

DNA: TGTGCCACCAGTGATAGGAGGTTACAGGCTCTTAATCAGCCCCAGCATTTT
CDR3: CATSDRRLQALNQPQHF
J: TRBJ1-5
V: TRBV24-1
D: .
size: many

DNA: TGCGCCAGCAGTCAAGGGCGATCAAACTATGGCTACACCTTC
CDR3: CASSQGRSNYGYTF
J: TRBJ1-2
V: TRBV4-3
D: .
size: .

DNA: TGTGCCAGCAGCTCCGAACAGGGGAACACTGAAGCTTTCTTT
CDR3: CASSSEQGNTEAFF
J: TRBJ1-1
V: TRBV5-6
D: .
size: .

DNA: TGTGCCAGTAGTATGGGGCGTTCGACAGGGGAGTTCTTC
CDR3: CASSMGRSTGEFF
J: TRBJ2-1
V: TRBV19
D: TRBD1
size: .

DNA: TGTGCCAGTAGGAGGATGGGGAGCTCCTACAATGAGCAGTTCTTC
CDR3: CASRRMGSSYNEQFF
J: TRBJ2-1
V: TRBV19
D: .
size: few

DNA: TGTGCCAGCAGTTTCCGGCAGGGGTCTCGTCCCGGGGAGCTGTTTTTT
CDR3: CASSFRQGSRPGELFF
J: TRBJ2-2
V: TRBV27
D: .
size: .

DNA: TGTGCCAGCAGCCCTCTGGGTGACCCAAGGGGGCGGGAGACCCAGTACTTC
CDR3: CASSPLGDPRGRETQYF
J: TRBJ2-5
V: TRBV7-2
D: TRBD1
size: few

DNA: TGCGCCAGCAGCCAAGTTGCGGGGTCTGGGGCCAAGGTCCTGACTTTC
CDR3: CASSQVAGSGAKVLTF
J: TRBJ2-6
V: TRBV4-1
D: .
size: .

DNA: TGTGCCAGCAGCCCGGCGGGGGGGCCCTATGGCTACACCTTC
CDR3: CASSPAGGPYGYTF
J: TRBJ1-2
V: TRBV7-9
D: .
size: .

DNA: TGTGCCAGCAGCTTTGGACTAGCGGGGGGGCCGGGGGAGACCCAGTACTTC
CDR3: CASSFGLAGGPGETQYF
J: TRBJ2-5
V: TRBV7-2
D: TRBD2
size: .

DNA: TGTGCCAGCACCCTCATCGGTTTGGAGACCCAGTACTTC
CDR3: CASTLIGLETQYF
J: TRBJ2-5
V: TRBV2
D: .
size: many